A single T cell receptor (beta chain) is shown here with its context. The antigen remains undetermined. Sample time point: 10-day in vitro stimulation with candidate neoantigen peptide 3. Data came from immunoSEQ multiplex PCR; TCRdb stores just in-frame clones and leaves some out. Among approximately 9,000 clones listed, around 90% were seen once. The data originate from a study of PD-1 blockade in mismatch repair-deficient tumors. The starting material was cells cultured in vitro, obtained from a patient treated with pembrolizumab. The receptor was isolated from an adult with mismatch repair-deficient cancer.

Written as DNA, the CDR3 is TGTGCCAGCAGACAACTAGCGGAAGACACAGATACGCAGTATTTT. It specifies CASRQLAEDTDTQYF. The chain combines TRBV7-9 with TRBJ2-3, with 8 bases that match TRBD2. The CDR3 spans 15 residues. After removal of 6 bases from V and 2 bases from J, the junction contained 7 bases not matched to a gene. Germline V gene sequence: CDR1 SEHNR, CDR2 FQNEAQ (reference sequence).